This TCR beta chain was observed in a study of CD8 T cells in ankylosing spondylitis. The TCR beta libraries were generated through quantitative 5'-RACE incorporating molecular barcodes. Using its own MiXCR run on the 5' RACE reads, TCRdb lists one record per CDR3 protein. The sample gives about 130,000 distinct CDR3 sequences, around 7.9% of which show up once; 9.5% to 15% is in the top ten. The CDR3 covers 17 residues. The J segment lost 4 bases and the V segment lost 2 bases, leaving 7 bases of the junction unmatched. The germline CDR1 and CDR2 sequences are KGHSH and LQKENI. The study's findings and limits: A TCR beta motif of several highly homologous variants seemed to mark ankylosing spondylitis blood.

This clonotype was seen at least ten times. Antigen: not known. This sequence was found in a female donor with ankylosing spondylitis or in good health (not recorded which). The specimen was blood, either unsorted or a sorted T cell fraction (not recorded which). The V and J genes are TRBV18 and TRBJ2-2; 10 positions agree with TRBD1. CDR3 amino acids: CASSPADRGPGTGELFF. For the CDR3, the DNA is TGTGCCAGCTCACCAGCAGACAGGGGGCCCGGCACCGGGGAGCTGTTTTTT.